The source of this T cell receptor beta chain is a study of blood T cell repertoires in COVID-19. Looking at the study overall: In each case, the material was cDNA or gDNA derived from T cells, B-cell-depleted T cells, or PBMCs.

The V gene's germline CDR1 is KGHSH and CDR2 LQKENI. CDR3 length: 13 amino acids. Trimming removed 5 bases at V and 2 bases at J, with 9 bases between. Study processing details: Reference gene primer amplification gave nucleated cell count estimates. Method: immunoSEQ multiplex PCR; TCRdb's copy keeps in-frame clones and lacks some. V and J calls and clone size are copied from that table; D and trimming were computed from the DNA. The sample records some 45,000 clones, around nine tenths being singletons. The clonotype originates from a human donor in a cohort sampled during active COVID-19. The chain links TRBV18 to TRBJ1-1; TRBD1 might be the D (6 bases). Sequenced input: peripheral blood. This CDR3 reads CASSAGTNTEAFF. The CDR3 DNA sequence: TGTGCCAGCTCAGCAGGGACAAACACTGAAGCTTTCTTT.